This T cell receptor beta chain was profiled in a study of regulatory T cells in long-lasting Graves disease. Sample time point: newly diagnosed GD, antithyroid drugs for less than 3 months. PBMCs were the source of the RNA used for TCR sequencing. Many counts were recorded for this clonotype. The germline CDR1 and CDR2 sequences are MNHNS and SASEGT. The ends were cut back, 0 bases at V and 7 bases at J, with 4 bases in the middle. There are 13 residues in the CDR3. For TCR beta, libraries came from iRepertoire HTBI primers and Arm-PCR of CDR3 regions. TCRdb re-analysed the multiplex PCR reads in MiXCR, keeping a single row per CDR3 protein. This sample has approximately 470,000 distinct CDR3 sequences; around 16% occur once, and the top ten carry 9.5% to 15%. These data were also filed under a second study, of T cells in Graves' hyperthyroidism and ophthalmopathy.

The chain has TRBV6-1 and TRBJ1-6, with D unresolved. Source: peripheral blood mononuclear cells (PBMCs), taken at new diagnosis, from a patient treated with antithyroid drugs. This sequence was found in a man between 35 and 55 years old with Graves disease. DNA for the CDR3: TGTGCCAGCAGTGAAGCGGAGAATTCACCCCTCCACTTT. Translation gives CASSEAENSPLHF.